This TCR beta chain was captured by sequencing in a study of blood T cell repertoires in COVID-19. Study as a whole: Both acute and convalescent COVID-19 samples were obtained from the United States, Italy and Spain. T cells, B-cell-depleted T cells, or PBMCs provided the cDNA or gDNA that served as material.

Under the authors' procedure: Scientists estimated how many nucleated cells there were by amplifying reference gene primers. Generated by immunoSEQ multiplex PCR, the TCRdb table keeps only in-frame clones and is missing some. D and trimming were read from the DNA, whereas the V and J calls and clone size are those reported in that table. Among 130,000 or so clones, around 84% were seen once, and the ten largest hold approximately 8%. The sample comprised peripheral blood. The source of this sequence is an older woman with acute or convalescent COVID-19.

As DNA, the CDR3 is TGTGCCAGTAGTCCAAGCGGGACACTGAACACTGAAGCTTTCTTT. Its translation is CASSPSGTLNTEAFF. The rearrangement joins TRBV19 to TRBJ1-1, with D perhaps matching TRBD1 (6 bases). The CDR3 extends over 15 amino acids. Germline values: CDR1 LNHDA, CDR2 SQIVND (reference sequence). With 5 bases removed from V and 0 bases from J, the gap between germline ends came to 13 bases.